Reported below is one T cell receptor beta chain. Different DNA sequences within this sample yield the same CDR3. V dropped 6 bases and J dropped 1 base, with 9 bases sitting between them. This CDR3 contains 14 residues. The germline gives CDR1 SNHLY, CDR2 FYNNEI. This specimen belongs to a study of blood T cell repertoires in COVID-19. Study information: PBMCs, B-cell-depleted T cells, or T cells provided the cDNA or gDNA that made up the material.

Original processing methods: By means of reference gene primer amplification, nucleated cell counts were estimated. Profiled with immunoSEQ multiplex PCR; TCRdb holds only in-frame clones, not every one. V, J and clone size derive from that table, while D and trimming were established from the DNA sequence. The sample has 150,000 to 200,000 clones; 80% to 85% are singletons. This receptor was taken from a woman aged 70-85 years with COVID-19, enrolled during active disease. Material: peripheral blood. The chain links TRBV2 to TRBJ2-2, with D perhaps matching TRBD1 (5 bases). For the CDR3, the DNA is TGTGCCAGCAGCTCCACAGGGAACACCGGGGAGCTGTTTTTT. It encodes CASSSTGNTGELFF. Supplemented by reference TRBV2 and TRBJ2-2, the full variable domain reads EPEVTQTPSHQVTQMGQEVILRCVPISNHLYFYWYRQILGQKVEFLVSFYNNEISEKSEIFDDQFSVERPDGSNFTLKIRSTKLEDSAMYFCASSSTGNTGELFFGEGSRLTVL.